Shown below are 21 T cell receptor beta chains from a single sample sequenced in a study of T and B cells in COVID-19 patients. TRB was amplified from about 250-500 ng of blood genomic DNA. BIOMED2 TRB-A/B primer pools were used in multiplex TRB PCR. TCRdb reanalysed the multiplex PCR reads using MiXCR and keeps one entry per CDR3 protein. The table includes 4,500 or so distinct CDR3 sequences, approximately 30% detected once. The sample taken for sequencing was blood. These receptors originate from a human donor with active COVID-19.

The CDR3 DNA follows: TGTGCCAGCAGCGTGGGGTACACAGATACGCAGTATTTT. This gives the protein CASSVGYTDTQYF. This sequence joins TRBV9 and TRBJ2-3, with no clear D. With 2 bases removed from V and 2 bases from J, the gap between germline ends came to 6 bases. The CDR3 extends over 13 amino acids. Germline V gene data show CDR1 as SGDLS and CDR2 as YYNGEE.

Note on this clonotype: This sequence may be a read error, since a much larger clone differs from it by one base. V gene TRBV15 combines with J gene TRBJ2-5; D remains unclear. The CDR3 runs 12 residues. CDR1 and CDR2 from the germline V gene are LNHNV and YYDKDF (reference sequence). CDR3 DNA sequence: TGTGCCACCAACAGAGATTCCAAGACCCAGTACTTC. It codes for CATNRDSKTQYF.

Sample share makes this clonotype medium-sized. The rearrangement uses TRBV5-4 and TRBJ1-2; D unresolved. Trimming left V 1 base short and J 2 bases short, with 12 bases between. In germline, CDR1 is SGHNT, CDR2 YYREEE (reference sequence). The CDR3 extends over 15 amino acids. CDR3 amino acids: CASSLSTEMNYGYTF. CDR3 bases: TGTGCCAGCAGCTTGTCCACGGAGATGAACTATGGCTACACCTTC.

This clonotype rates as medium-sized (0.01 to 0.1%). The chain uses TRBV6-6 and TRBJ1-4; D is possibly TRBD1 (5 bases). The CDR3 contains 16 residues. The germline V gene encodes CDR1 MNHNY and CDR2 SVGAGI (reference sequence). V was clipped by 5 bases and J by 7 bases, with 20 bases between them. CDR3 sequence: CASSQRRLEGSEKLFF. The CDR3 bases are TGTGCCAGCAGTCAGAGGCGTTTGGAGGGGAGTGAAAAACTGTTTTTT.

The chain joins TRBV2 to TRBJ2-5; the D call may be TRBD1 or TRBD2 (5 bases each). Looked up from germline, CDR1 is SNHLY and CDR2 is FYNNEI. CDR3 length equals 14 residues. Trimming took off 6 bases at V and 5 bases at J, with 16 bases between the two ends. CDR3 amino acids: CASRLGLAVETQYF. For the CDR3, the DNA is TGTGCCAGCAGATTGGGGCTAGCTGTGGAGACCCAGTACTTC. Together with reference TRBV2 and TRBJ2-5, the CDR3 gives the full variable domain: EPEVTQTPSHQVTQMGQEVILRCVPISNHLYFYWYRQILGQKVEFLVSFYNNEISEKSEIFDDQFSVERPDGSNFTLKIRSTKLEDSAMYFCASRLGLAVETQYFGPGTRLLVL.

By share of the sample, this clonotype is medium-sized. The chain joins TRBV27 to TRBJ2-2; tentatively, D is TRBD1 or TRBD2 (5 bases each). The germline V gene encodes CDR1 MNHEY and CDR2 SMNVEV (reference sequence). Trimming removed 3 bases at V and 3 bases at J, with 11 bases between. The CDR3 is made up of 15 amino acids. The CDR3 protein is CASSFNGAHTGELFF. In nucleotides, the CDR3 is TGTGCCAGCAGTTTCAACGGGGCCCACACCGGGGAGCTGTTTTTT.

The V gene is TRBV7-2, the J gene TRBJ2-5, with D perhaps matching TRBD1 (8 bases). V was shortened by 3 bases and J by 7 bases, with 15 bases between the two germline ends. The CDR3 covers 14 residues. The germline V gene encodes CDR1 SGHTA and CDR2 FQGNSA. The CDR3 protein is CASSFGQGGGTQYF. The CDR3 region has the DNA TGTGCCAGCAGCTTCGGACAGGGAGGGGGGACCCAGTACTTC.

This clonotype was recorded once. V gene TRBV19 combines with J gene TRBJ2-3; 8 bases fit TRBD1. The CDR3 has 14 amino acids. The germline gives CDR1 LNHDA, CDR2 SQIVND (reference sequence). Trimming removed 2 bases from V and 4 bases from J; junction bases left unmatched: 2. The CDR3 DNA sequence: TGTGCCAGTAGTATACAGGGGGCAGCAGATACGCAGTATTTT. Encoded protein: CASSIQGAADTQYF.

Details on this clonotype: This may come from a read error, since a much larger clone is one base off. J is TRBJ2-2 and V is TRBV6-2 or TRBV6-3; D is undetermined. The germline CDR1 and CDR2 sequences are MNHEY and SVGEGT. The ends were cut back, 6 bases at V and 5 bases at J, with 16 bases in the middle. The CDR3 totals 15 residues. CDR3 nucleotide sequence: TGTGCCAGCAGCCTCGCGAACGGAGCAACCGGGGAGCTGTTTTTT. As protein: CASSLANGATGELFF.

This clonotype is classed as medium-sized. This sequence joins TRBV5-6 and TRBJ2-2; D may be TRBD1 (6 bases). CDR3 length: 16 amino acids. Germline V lookup: CDR1 SGHDT, CDR2 YYEEEE. V dropped 3 bases and J dropped 0 bases, with 12 bases sitting between them. CDR3 DNA: TGTGCCAGCAGCTCAACAGGGACGGCGAACACCGGGGAGCTGTTTTTT. Residues: CASSSTGTANTGELFF.

This clonotype came up a few times. This chain joins TRBV23-1 and TRBJ2-6; 8 nucleotides agree with TRBD1. TRBV23-1 falls under the ORF class, with uncertain function. CDR3 length: 17 residues. Losses at the gene ends were 2 bases for V and 2 bases for J; bases not matched to a gene: 5. The CDR3 DNA follows: TGCGCCAGCAGTCAACCCCGCAGGGGGCCTGGGGCCAACGTCCTGACTTTC. Translated, it gives CASSQPRRGPGANVLTF.

By sample fraction, this clonotype is medium-sized. The chain carries TRBV6-2 or TRBV6-3 and TRBJ2-2; 7 bases are shared with TRBD1. Germline V gives CDR1 MNHEY, CDR2 SVGEGT. The J segment lost 5 bases and the V segment lost 6 bases, leaving 9 bases of the junction unmatched. CDR3 length equals 15 residues. CDR3 in DNA: TGTGCCAGCAGCCTAGACAGGGTAGCGACCGGGGAGCTGTTTTTT. It is translated as CASSLDRVATGELFF.

This clonotype rates as medium-sized. V is TRBV15 and J is TRBJ2-7; 8 bases match TRBD2. V shed 0 bases, J shed 0 bases, and the junction held 4 bases outside the gene matches. The CDR3 covers 16 residues. Germline V gene data show CDR1 as LNHNV and CDR2 as YYDKDF (reference sequence). In DNA form, the CDR3 reads TGTGCCACCAGCAGAGATCCGGGGGGGGTCTCCTACGAGCAGTACTTC. Translation gives CATSRDPGGVSYEQYF. Full variable domain (outside the CDR3, taken from reference TRBV15 and TRBJ2-7): DAMVIQNPRYQVTQFGKPVTLSCSQTLNHNVMYWYQQKSSQAPKLLFHYYDKDFNNEADTPDNFQSRRPNTSFCFLDIRSPGLGDTAMYLCATSRDPGGVSYEQYFGPGTRLTVT.

A few counts support this clonotype. The gene calls are TRBV12-3 or TRBV12-4 and TRBJ2-4; 9 positions match TRBD1. V shed 2 bases and J 0 bases; nucleotides not matched to a gene: 11. The CDR3 runs 19 residues. DNA for the CDR3: TGTGCCAGCAGTTTATTCGGGACAGGGTCTTATCTAGCCAAAAACATTCAGTACTTC. Translated: CASSLFGTGSYLAKNIQYF.

The chain carries TRBV5-1 and TRBJ2-1; 16 nucleotides line up with TRBD2. Trimming cost V 5 bases and J 9 bases; bases outside gene matches: 11. Germline values: CDR1 SGHRS, CDR2 YFSETQ. This CDR3 region has 17 residues. The CDR3 loop reads CASRPTGLAGGGGEQFF. The DNA for the CDR3 is TGCGCCAGCAGGCCGACGGGACTAGCGGGAGGGGGGGGTGAGCAGTTCTTC.

CDR3: CASSQVGGNEQFF. The CDR3 nucleotides are TGCGCCAGCAGCCAAGTAGGGGGCAATGAGCAGTTCTTC. The chain recombines TRBV4-3 with TRBJ2-1; possible D gene TRBD1, 6 bases. Looked up from germline, CDR1 is LGHNA and CDR2 is YSLEER. With 1 base removed from V and 6 bases from J, the gap between germline ends came to 7 bases. This CDR3 contains 13 residues.

The chain is built from TRBV11-1 and TRBJ1-1, with D possibly being TRBD1 (5 bases). This CDR3 region has 14 residues. CDR1 and CDR2 from the germline V gene are SGHAT and FQDESV (reference sequence). V gave up 1 base and J gave up 5 bases, with 11 bases separating them. CDR3 loop: CASSLVEGRTEAFF. The CDR3 coding sequence is TGTGCCAGCAGCTTAGTGGAGGGGCGAACTGAAGCTTTCTTT.

This clonotype is medium-sized within its sample. The chain links TRBV6-2 or TRBV6-3 to TRBJ2-7, with D unclear. The CDR3 length is 11 residues. Trimming removed 2 bases from V and 6 bases from J, with 5 bases in between. Germline V gene sequence: CDR1 MNHEY, CDR2 SVGEGT. Written as DNA, the CDR3 is TGTGCCAGCAGTTACGATGGCGAGCAGTACTTC. Residues: CASSYDGEQYF.

This clonotype was counted a single time. The chain carries TRBV7-2 and TRBJ2-5; D ambiguous. Germline V gives CDR1 SGHTA, CDR2 FQGNSA. CDR3 length: 12 residues. With 5 bases removed from V and 1 base from J, the gap between germline ends came to 5 bases. CDR3 bases: TGTGCCAGCAGCCCGACCCAAGAGACCCAGTACTTC. This encodes CASSPTQETQYF. The entire variable domain, with the rest obtained from reference TRBV7-2 and TRBJ2-5, is as follows: GAGVSQSPSNKVTEKGKDVELRCDPISGHTALYWYRQSLGQGLEFLIYFQGNSAPDKSGLPSDRFSAERTGGSVSTLTIQRTQQEDSAVYLCASSPTQETQYFGPGTRLLVL.

V and J are TRBV6-2 or TRBV6-3 and TRBJ2-7; 11 positions match TRBD2. Per the germline V gene, CDR1 is MNHEY and CDR2 is SVGEGT. CDR3 length: 14 residues. V lost 4 bases and J lost 4; bases outside the gene matches: 3. CDR3 coding DNA: TGTGCCAGCAGTTCCTCTAGCGGGAGGTACGAGCAGTACTTC. The encoded protein is CASSSSSGRYEQYF.

This clonotype is deemed medium-sized. The chain has TRBV6-2 or TRBV6-3 and TRBJ2-2; D is unclear. V dropped 5 bases and J dropped 8 bases, with 9 bases sitting between them. This CDR3 comprises 12 residues. The germline V gene has CDR1 MNHEY and CDR2 SVGEGT. CDR3 nucleotide sequence: TGTGCCAGCAGTCGAACCCAAGGGGAGCTGTTTTTT. As protein: CASSRTQGELFF.